Given below is one T cell receptor beta chain in context. This sample was taken from a study of CD8 T cell repertoires and HIV-1 epitope variants. Study as a whole: Separate wells received one of Twenty-five Gag or Nef variant peptides. Controls were a CMV, EBV and flu pool, Ebola AY9, and no peptide.

The repertoire was sequenced with immunoSEQ multiplex PCR; TCRdb's copy has only in-frame clones and lacks some. The sample has some 100,000 clones, roughly 77% seen once. This CDR3 has 14 amino acids. Germline values: CDR1 LNHDA, CDR2 SQIVND (reference sequence). Trimming took 4 bases from V and 3 from J, leaving 13 bases between them. Sequencing was done on a sample of uncultured baseline CD8+ T cells from peripheral blood mononuclear cells (PBMCs). This chain uses TRBV19 with TRBJ2-7, with no clear D. The origin of this receptor is a male donor with HIV. This CDR3 reads CASSNLLGSYEQYF. The CDR3 nucleotides read TGTGCCAGTAGTAACCTACTGGGAAGCTACGAGCAGTACTTC.